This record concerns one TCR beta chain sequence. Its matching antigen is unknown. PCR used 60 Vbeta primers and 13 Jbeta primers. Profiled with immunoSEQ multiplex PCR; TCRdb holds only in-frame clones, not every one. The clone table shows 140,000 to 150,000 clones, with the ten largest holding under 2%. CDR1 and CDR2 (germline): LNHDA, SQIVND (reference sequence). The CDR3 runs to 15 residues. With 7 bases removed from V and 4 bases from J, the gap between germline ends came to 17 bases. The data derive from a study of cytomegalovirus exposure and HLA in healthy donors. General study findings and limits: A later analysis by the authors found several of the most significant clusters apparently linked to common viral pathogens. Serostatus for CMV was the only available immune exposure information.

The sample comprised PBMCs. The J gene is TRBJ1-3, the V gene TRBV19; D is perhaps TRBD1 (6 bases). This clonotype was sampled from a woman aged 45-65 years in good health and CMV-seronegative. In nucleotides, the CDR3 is TGTGCCAGTACCCTCTGGGGGACATTGGGAAACACCATATATTTT. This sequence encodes CASTLWGTLGNTIYF.